This T cell receptor (beta chain) is drawn from a study of blood T cell repertoires in COVID-19. In the study overall: Researchers got acute and convalescent COVID-19 samples from the United States, Italy and Spain. The analysed material was cDNA or gDNA that came from T cells, B-cell-depleted T cells, or PBMCs.

Original processing notes: Reference gene primer amplification in the assay estimated nucleated cell counts. Data came from immunoSEQ multiplex PCR; TCRdb stores just in-frame clones and leaves some out. The V and J calls and clone size were taken over from that table, and D and trimming were inferred from the DNA. The top ten clones hold 7.5% to 8% of a sample with about 210,000 clones, approximately 85% of them seen once. The germline V gene encodes CDR1 MNHEY and CDR2 SVGAGI. CDR3 length equals 12 residues. V was clipped by 4 bases and J by 6 bases; unmatched bases: 3. The clonotype was recovered from a woman aged 45 to 65 with active or convalescent COVID-19. Sequencing was performed on peripheral blood. The rearrangement joins TRBV6-5 to TRBJ2-7; 7 bases match TRBD1. The CDR3 DNA follows: TGTGCCAGCAGTTCCCACAGGGGCGAGCAGTACTTC. Amino acids: CASSSHRGEQYF.